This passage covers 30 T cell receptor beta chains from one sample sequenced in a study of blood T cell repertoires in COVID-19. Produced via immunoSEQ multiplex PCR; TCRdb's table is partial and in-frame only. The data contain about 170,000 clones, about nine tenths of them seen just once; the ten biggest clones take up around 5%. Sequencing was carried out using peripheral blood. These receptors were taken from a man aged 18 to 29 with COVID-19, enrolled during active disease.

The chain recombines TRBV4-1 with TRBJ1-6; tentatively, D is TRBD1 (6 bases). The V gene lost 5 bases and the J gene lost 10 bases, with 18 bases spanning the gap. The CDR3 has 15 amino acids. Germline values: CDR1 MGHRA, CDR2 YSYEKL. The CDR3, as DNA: TGCGCCAGCAGCACCCAACAGGGTCTAGGGTCACCCCTCCACTTT. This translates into CASSTQQGLGSPLHF.

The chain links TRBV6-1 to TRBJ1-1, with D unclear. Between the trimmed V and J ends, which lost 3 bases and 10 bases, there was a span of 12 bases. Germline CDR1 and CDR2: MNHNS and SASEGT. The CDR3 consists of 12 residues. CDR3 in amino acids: CASSESPSPAFF. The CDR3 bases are TGTGCCAGCAGTGAGTCCCCTAGCCCAGCTTTCTTT.

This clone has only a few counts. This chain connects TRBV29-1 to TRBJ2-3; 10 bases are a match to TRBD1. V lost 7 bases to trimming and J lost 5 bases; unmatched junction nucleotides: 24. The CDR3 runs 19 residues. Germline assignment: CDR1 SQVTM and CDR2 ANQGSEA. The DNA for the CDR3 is TGCAGCGCAATACCCCGCGGGACAGGGGTTCCCGGGCGTGGAGATACGCAGTATTTT. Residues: CSAIPRGTGVPGRGDTQYF.

CDR3 amino acids: CASAGGVYGYTF. The CDR3 DNA sequence: TGTGCCAGCGCCGGGGGGGTCTATGGCTACACCTTC. The chain carries TRBV25-1 and TRBJ1-2; D might be TRBD1 (5 bases). CDR3 length: 12 residues. Germline CDR1 MGHDK, CDR2 SYGVNS. Trimming stripped 8 bases from V and 4 bases from J, with 11 bases between.

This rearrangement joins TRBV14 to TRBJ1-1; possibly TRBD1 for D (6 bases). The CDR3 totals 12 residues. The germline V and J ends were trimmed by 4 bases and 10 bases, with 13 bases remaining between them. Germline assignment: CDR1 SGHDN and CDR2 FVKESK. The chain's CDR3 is CASSPGGGVAFF. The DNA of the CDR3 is TGTGCCAGCAGCCCTGGGGGGGGCGTAGCTTTCTTT.

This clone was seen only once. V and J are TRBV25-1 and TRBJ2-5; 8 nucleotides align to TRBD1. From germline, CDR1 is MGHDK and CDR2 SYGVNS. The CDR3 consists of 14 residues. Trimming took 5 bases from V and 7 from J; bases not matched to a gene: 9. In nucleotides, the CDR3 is TGTGCCAGCAGTCCGCCCGGACAGGGTGGGACCCAGTACTTC. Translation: CASSPPGQGGTQYF.

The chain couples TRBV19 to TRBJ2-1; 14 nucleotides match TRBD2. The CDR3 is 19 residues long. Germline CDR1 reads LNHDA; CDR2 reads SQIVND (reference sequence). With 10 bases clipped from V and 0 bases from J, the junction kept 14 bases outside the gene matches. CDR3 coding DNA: TGTGCCACACATCCCGGGACTAGCGGGAGTTGGAGCTCCTACAATGAGCAGTTCTTC. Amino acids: CATHPGTSGSWSSYNEQFF.

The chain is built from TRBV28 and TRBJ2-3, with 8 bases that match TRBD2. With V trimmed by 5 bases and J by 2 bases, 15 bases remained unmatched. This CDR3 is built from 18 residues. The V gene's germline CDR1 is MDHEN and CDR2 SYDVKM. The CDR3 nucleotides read TGTGCCAGCAGTCCGCCGCCTGGGACTAGATGGGTCACAGATACGCAGTATTTT. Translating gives CASSPPPGTRWVTDTQYF.

The CDR3 sequence: CASSAILAGAEQFF. CDR3 DNA sequence: TGTGCCAGCAGCGCCATCCTAGCGGGAGCTGAGCAGTTCTTC. This chain connects TRBV6-5 to TRBJ2-1, with 10 bases aligning to TRBD2. Germline V lookup: CDR1 MNHEY, CDR2 SVGAGI. V lost 6 bases to trimming and J lost 9 bases; unmatched junction nucleotides: 8. This CDR3 has 14 residues.

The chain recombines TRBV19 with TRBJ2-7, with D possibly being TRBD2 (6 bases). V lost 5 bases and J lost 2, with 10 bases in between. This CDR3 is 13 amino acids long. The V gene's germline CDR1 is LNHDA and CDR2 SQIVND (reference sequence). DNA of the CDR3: TGTGCCAGTAGTGCGGGGAACACCTACGAGCAGTACTTC. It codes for CASSAGNTYEQYF.

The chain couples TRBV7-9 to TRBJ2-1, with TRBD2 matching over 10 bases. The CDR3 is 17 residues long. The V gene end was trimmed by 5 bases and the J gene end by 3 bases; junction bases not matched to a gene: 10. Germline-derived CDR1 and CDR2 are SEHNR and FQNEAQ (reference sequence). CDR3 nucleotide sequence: TGTGCCAGCAGCCAGGGGGGCGCTAGCGGGGGCTACAATGAGCAGTTCTTC. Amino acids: CASSQGGASGGYNEQFF.

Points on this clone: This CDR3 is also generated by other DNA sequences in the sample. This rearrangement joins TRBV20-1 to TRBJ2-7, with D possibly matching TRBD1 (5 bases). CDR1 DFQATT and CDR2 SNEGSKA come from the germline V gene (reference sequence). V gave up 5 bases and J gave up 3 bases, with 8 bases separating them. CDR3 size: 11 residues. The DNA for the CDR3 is TGCAGTGCTGTCCAGGGCTACGAGCAGTACTTC. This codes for CSAVQGYEQYF.

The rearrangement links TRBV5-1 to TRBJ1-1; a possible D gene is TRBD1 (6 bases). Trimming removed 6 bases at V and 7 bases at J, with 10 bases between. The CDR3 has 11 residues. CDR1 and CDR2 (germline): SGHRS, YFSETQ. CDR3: CASTSGDEAFF. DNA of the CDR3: TGCGCCAGCACCTCAGGGGATGAAGCTTTCTTT. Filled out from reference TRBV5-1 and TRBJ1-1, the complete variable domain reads KAGVTQTPRYLIKTRGQQVTLSCSPISGHRSVSWYQQTPGQGLQFLFEYFSETQRNKGNFPGRFSGRQFSNSRSEMNVSTLELGDSALYLCASTSGDEAFFGQGTRLTVV.

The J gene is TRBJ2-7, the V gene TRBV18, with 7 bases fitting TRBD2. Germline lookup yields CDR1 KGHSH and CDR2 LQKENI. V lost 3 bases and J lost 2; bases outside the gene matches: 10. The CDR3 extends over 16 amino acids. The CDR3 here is CASSPFLSSGTYEQYF. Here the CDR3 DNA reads TGTGCCAGCTCACCTTTCTTGTCTAGCGGAACCTACGAGCAGTACTTC.

The CDR3 spells CASTAAPYSPYGYTF. The CDR3 bases are TGTGCCAGCACCGCGGCCCCCTACTCCCCCTATGGCTACACCTTC. The V and J genes are TRBV28 and TRBJ1-2; D is undetermined. Trimming stripped 7 bases from V and 4 bases from J, with 19 bases between. This CDR3 is built from 15 residues. Germline lookup yields CDR1 MDHEN and CDR2 SYDVKM.

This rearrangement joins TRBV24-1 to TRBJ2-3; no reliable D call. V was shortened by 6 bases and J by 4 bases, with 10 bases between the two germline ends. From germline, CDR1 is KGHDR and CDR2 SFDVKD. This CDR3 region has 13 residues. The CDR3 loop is CATSSRYPDTQYF. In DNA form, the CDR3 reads TGTGCCACCAGTTCGCGGTACCCAGATACGCAGTATTTT.

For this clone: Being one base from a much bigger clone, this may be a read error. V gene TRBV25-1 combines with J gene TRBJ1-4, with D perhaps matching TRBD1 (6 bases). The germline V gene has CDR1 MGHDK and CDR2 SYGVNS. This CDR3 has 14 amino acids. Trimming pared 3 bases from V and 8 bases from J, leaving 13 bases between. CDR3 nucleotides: TGTGCCAGCAGTGAGTGGACAGAGTCGGAAAAACTGTTTTTT. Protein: CASSEWTESEKLFF.

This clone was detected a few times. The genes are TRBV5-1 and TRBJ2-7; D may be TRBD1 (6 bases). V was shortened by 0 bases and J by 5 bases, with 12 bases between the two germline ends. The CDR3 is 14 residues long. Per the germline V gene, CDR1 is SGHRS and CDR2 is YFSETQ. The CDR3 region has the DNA TGCGCCAGCAGCTTGGGGACAGCTAGAAACGAGCAGTACTTC. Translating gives CASSLGTARNEQYF.

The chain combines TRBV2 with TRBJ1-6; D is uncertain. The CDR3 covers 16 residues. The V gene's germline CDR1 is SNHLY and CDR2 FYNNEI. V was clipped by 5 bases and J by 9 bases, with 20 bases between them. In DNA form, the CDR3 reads TGTGCCAGCAGTCTGGGATTTCTCCCCCGGGGTTCACCCCTCCACTTT. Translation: CASSLGFLPRGSPLHF.

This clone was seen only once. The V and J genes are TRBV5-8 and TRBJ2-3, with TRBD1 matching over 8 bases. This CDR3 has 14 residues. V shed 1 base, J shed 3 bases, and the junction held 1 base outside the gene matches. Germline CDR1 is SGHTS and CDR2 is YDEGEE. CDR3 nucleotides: TGTGCCAGCAGCTTGCAGGGGGCAACAGATACGCAGTATTTT. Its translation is CASSLQGATDTQYF.

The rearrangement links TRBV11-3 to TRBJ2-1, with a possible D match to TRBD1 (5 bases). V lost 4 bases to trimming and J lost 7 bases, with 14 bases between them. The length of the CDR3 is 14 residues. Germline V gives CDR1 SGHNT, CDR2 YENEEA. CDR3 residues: CASSSSPGQNEQFF. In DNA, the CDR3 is TGTGCCAGCAGCTCCTCGCCAGGGCAGAATGAGCAGTTCTTC.

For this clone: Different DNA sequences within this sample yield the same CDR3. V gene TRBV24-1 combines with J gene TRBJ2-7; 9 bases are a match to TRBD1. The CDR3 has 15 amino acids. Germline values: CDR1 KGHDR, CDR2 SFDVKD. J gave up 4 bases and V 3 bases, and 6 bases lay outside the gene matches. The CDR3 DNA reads TGTGCCACCAGTGATACCGGGACAGGGAGTTACGAGCAGTACTTC. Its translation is CATSDTGTGSYEQYF.

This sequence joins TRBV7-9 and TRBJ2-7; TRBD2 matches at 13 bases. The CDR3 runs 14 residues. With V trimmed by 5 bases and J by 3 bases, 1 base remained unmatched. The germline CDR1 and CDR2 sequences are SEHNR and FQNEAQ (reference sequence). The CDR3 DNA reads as TGTGCCAGCAGCCGGACTAGCGGGAGCTACGAGCAGTACTTC. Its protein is CASSRTSGSYEQYF.

The CDR3 reads CASSFWAGELYEQYF. The DNA for the CDR3 is TGTGCCAGCAGTTTCTGGGCGGGAGAGTTATACGAGCAGTACTTC. This chain links TRBV27 with TRBJ2-7; 7 positions agree with TRBD2. The length of the CDR3 is 15 residues. Looked up from germline, CDR1 is MNHEY and CDR2 is SMNVEV (reference sequence). V was clipped by 3 bases and J by 4 bases; unmatched bases: 9.

CDR3 protein: CSASDPRGSYNEQFF. CDR3 nucleotide sequence: TGCAGTGCTAGTGATCCCCGGGGATCCTACAATGAGCAGTTCTTC. The rearrangement links TRBV20-1 to TRBJ2-1; a weak D match, TRBD2 (5 bases). The CDR3 totals 15 residues. The germline V and J ends were trimmed by 3 bases and 1 base, with 13 bases remaining between them. Germline CDR1 DFQATT, CDR2 SNEGSKA (reference sequence).

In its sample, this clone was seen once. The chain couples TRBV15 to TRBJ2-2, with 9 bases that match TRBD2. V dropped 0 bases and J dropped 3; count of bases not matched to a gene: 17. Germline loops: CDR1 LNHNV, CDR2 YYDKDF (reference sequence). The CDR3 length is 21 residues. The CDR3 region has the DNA TGTGCCACCAGCAGAGATCCTATTATGCGGGAGGGCCCGGGGGACACCGGGGAGCTGTTTTTT. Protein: CATSRDPIMREGPGDTGELFF.

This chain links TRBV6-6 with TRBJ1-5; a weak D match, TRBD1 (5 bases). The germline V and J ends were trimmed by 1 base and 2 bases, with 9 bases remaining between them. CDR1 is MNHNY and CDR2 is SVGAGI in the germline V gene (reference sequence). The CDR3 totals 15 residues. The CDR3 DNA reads TGTGCCAGCAGTTACTTCGTCAGGGGCAATCAGCCCCAGCATTTT. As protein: CASSYFVRGNQPQHF.

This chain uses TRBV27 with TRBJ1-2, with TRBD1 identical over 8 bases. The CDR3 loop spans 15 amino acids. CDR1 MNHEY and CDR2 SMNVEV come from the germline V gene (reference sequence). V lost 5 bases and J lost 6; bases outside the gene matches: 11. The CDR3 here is CASSPTGGTGNGYTF. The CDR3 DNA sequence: TGTGCCAGCAGTCCAACCGGAGGGACAGGCAATGGCTACACCTTC.

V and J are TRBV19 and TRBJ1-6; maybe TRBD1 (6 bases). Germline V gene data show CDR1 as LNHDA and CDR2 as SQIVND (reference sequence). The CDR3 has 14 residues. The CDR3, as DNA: TGTGCAACCGCACAGGGAACCTATAATTCACCCCTCCACTTT. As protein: CATAQGTYNSPLHF.

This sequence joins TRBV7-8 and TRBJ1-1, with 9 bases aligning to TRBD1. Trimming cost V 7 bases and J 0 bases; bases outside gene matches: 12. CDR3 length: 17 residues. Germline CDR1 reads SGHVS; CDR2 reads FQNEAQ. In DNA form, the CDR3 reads TGTGCCAGCACCCTCCGGGACAGGGTCGTGATGAACACTGAAGCTTTCTTT. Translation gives CASTLRDRVVMNTEAFF.